Listed below are T cell receptor beta chains from one sample, sequenced in a study of Graves' ophthalmopathy and Graves' hyperthyroidism. TCRdb analysed the multiplex PCR reads with MiXCR anew, one entry per CDR3 protein. Of about 340,000 distinct CDR3 sequences listed, roughly 15% are singletons. Material for sequencing was peripheral blood. The receptors were gathered from an adult man with Graves' ophthalmopathy. CDR3s leave out the opening cysteine and the closing phenylalanine or tryptophan.

J gene	V gene	CDR3 protein
TRBJ1-5	TRBV6-1	ASSRSRHQPQH
TRBJ2-7	TRBV9	ASSVGDREMVSYEQY
TRBJ2-5	TRBV7-9	ASSLVPRTEEETQY
TRBJ2-2	TRBV6-5	ASILGLAGGGGELF
TRBJ1-3	TRBV6-5	ASSYPGTGDRNTIY
TRBJ1-6	TRBV7-2	ASSYADSPLH
TRBJ1-2	TRBV7-2	ASSGGGRVTGYT
TRBJ2-2	TRBV20-1	SAPDLASPGELF
TRBJ2-7	TRBV12-3/TRBV12-4	ASSSGANYYEQY
TRBJ1-2	TRBV12-3/TRBV12-4	ASSPSGNRVYGYT
TRBJ2-5	TRBV6-1	ASGRQGLAGTQY
TRBJ2-7	TRBV27	ASSLSLRSYEQY
TRBJ1-2	TRBV7-9	ASSTLQGGSNYGYT
TRBJ1-3	TRBV12-3/TRBV12-4	ASSPKRWSSGNTIY
TRBJ2-5	TRBV24-1	ATRETQY
TRBJ2-7	TRBV7-2	ASSLAGPTSYEQY
TRBJ2-7	TRBV5-4	ASSLAGKPYEQY
TRBJ2-5	TRBV20-1	SARVGLAGGEVETQY
TRBJ2-2	TRBV20-1	SARREYITGELF
TRBJ1-6	TRBV5-1	ASSLSEGGSYNSPLH
TRBJ2-5	TRBV3-1	ASSQDPPGGGETQY
TRBJ2-7	TRBV20-1	SARGEYGGSIEQY
TRBJ2-5	TRBV7-8	ASSHPLGRETQY
TRBJ1-2	TRBV12-3/TRBV12-4	ASSGTPDGYT
TRBJ2-3	TRBV2	TSMGPTQY
TRBJ2-5	TRBV12-3/TRBV12-4	ASRWDREGTQY
TRBJ2-5	TRBV20-1	SAIGGGLAAPETQY
TRBJ1-5	TRBV6-2/TRBV6-3	ASSYGSGSGQPQH
TRBJ2-7	TRBV7-2	ASSLNLRSRGY
TRBJ2-5	TRBV6-1	ASRRTSQEAQY
TRBJ1-5	TRBV15	ATSEGHRQPQH
TRBJ1-5	TRBV20-1	SAPLTGGSNQPQH
TRBJ1-2	TRBV5-1	ASSLGQVDYGYT
TRBJ1-2	TRBV10-3	AIRPGTGSSLYYGYT
TRBJ2-7	TRBV2	ASSGTGFEQY
TRBJ2-5	TRBV7-9	ASSPGVTQY
TRBJ1-1	TRBV12-3/TRBV12-4	ASRKSGRRAEAF
TRBJ1-5	TRBV19	ASSSTSNQPQH
TRBJ1-1	TRBV27	ASSLPGLKAF
TRBJ2-6	TRBV6-1	ASASGDSGANVLT
TRBJ1-2	TRBV30	AWSASSYGYT
TRBJ2-7	TRBV20-1	SATTSERDYEQY
TRBJ1-2	TRBV2	ASQLGATANYGYT
TRBJ2-7	TRBV20-1	SADGQGLTYEQY
TRBJ1-1	TRBV9	ASSVMEFTEAF
TRBJ2-2	TRBV6-2/TRBV6-3	ASSYSTGAGELF
TRBJ2-5	TRBV5-5	ASSWGAGEETQY
TRBJ1-6	TRBV7-8	ASSSGLAPSPLH
TRBJ1-1	TRBV7-9	ASSLEAAIEAF
TRBJ1-2	TRBV27	ASSLYPSGQGTYGYT
TRBJ1-4	TRBV9	ASSPEPGQANEKLF
TRBJ2-7	TRBV6-1	ASSESGISYEQY
TRBJ2-5	TRBV13	ASSSWTGDQETQY
TRBJ2-5	TRBV6-2/TRBV6-3	ASSSGGAGTETQY